The rows below give T cell receptor beta chains drawn from one sample of a study of T cells after yellow fever vaccination. MiXCR, run by TCRdb on the 5' RACE reads, gives a single entry per CDR3 protein. Here the sample spans hundreds of thousands of distinct CDR3 sequences, 3.6% being singletons. This material consisted of PBMCs, taken on the day of the yellow fever booster vaccination. The receptor source for this set is a man between 18 and 35 years old who received the YFV17D yellow fever vaccine. Both conserved end residues are part of each CDR3. D genes are given only for firm matches. Rows give clone size only sometimes, using once, few, many, or a class for an expanded clone.

j_call	clone_size	v_call	d_call	cdr3_nt	cdr3_aa
TRBJ1-2	few	TRBV20-1	TRBD1	TGCAGTGCTCGGACAGGGCTTGGAAGCTATGGCTACACCTTC	CSARTGLGSYGYTF
TRBJ2-1	many	TRBV19	TRBD2	TGTGCCAGTAGTATAAGGGCGGGGGGGATCAAGCAGTTCTTC	CASSIRAGGIKQFF
TRBJ2-2	NA	TRBV7-7	TRBD2	TGTGCTAGCAGCCGTTCGGGGGGGCCGGACACCGGGGAGCTGTTTTTT	CASSRSGGPDTGELFF
TRBJ2-1	few	TRBV11-2	NA	TGTGCCAGCAGCTACACCCCCGGGAGCCAGGTGAATGAGCAGTTCTTC	CASSYTPGSQVNEQFF
TRBJ2-4	many	TRBV4-1	TRBD2	TGCGCCAGCAGCCACCTTAGCGGGGGGTTAAACATTCAGTACTTC	CASSHLSGGLNIQYF
TRBJ2-1	many	TRBV9	NA	TGTGCCAGCAGCCCACGGGGGGCGAGCTCCTACAATGAGCAGTTCTTC	CASSPRGASSYNEQFF
TRBJ2-5	many	TRBV10-3	TRBD1	TGTGCCACGGGACAGGGAGGAGAGACCCAGTACTTC	CATGQGGETQYF
TRBJ2-3	many	TRBV29-1	NA	TGCAGCGTTGACGACAGCATCTCAACAGATACGCAGTATTTT	CSVDDSISTDTQYF
TRBJ2-4	NA	TRBV9	NA	TGTGCCAGCGGAAGTGAACTAGCCAAAAACATTCAGTACTTC	CASGSELAKNIQYF
TRBJ2-7	few	TRBV10-3	NA	TGTGCCATCAGACCCGGCCCAGGGGCCTACGAGCAGTACTTC	CAIRPGPGAYEQYF
TRBJ1-2	NA	TRBV4-1	NA	TGCGCCAGCACTGGGGGGCAGAGAGCTAACTATGGCTACACCTTC	CASTGGQRANYGYTF
TRBJ2-1	many	TRBV10-3	TRBD2	TGTGCCATCAGTGGAGGACTAGCGGGGCATGAGCAGTTCTTC	CAISGGLAGHEQFF
TRBJ2-1	many	TRBV3-1	NA	TGTGCCAGCAGCCAATTCCTGGGAGTCGAGCAGTTCTTC	CASSQFLGVEQFF
TRBJ1-3	few	TRBV28	TRBD1	TGTGCCAGCAGCGAACATTTTGGACAGGGCTCTGGAAACACCATATATTTT	CASSEHFGQGSGNTIYF
TRBJ2-7	NA	TRBV5-5	NA	TGTGCCAGCAGCGCGCGGACCGAGACCTACGAGCAGTACTTC	CASSARTETYEQYF
TRBJ2-3	many	TRBV6-5	TRBD2	TGTGCCAGCAACGCCGGGACTAGGGTCTTGCATACGCAGTATTTT	CASNAGTRVLHTQYF
TRBJ2-2	many	TRBV7-3	NA	TGTGCCAGCAGCGCAGGACTCGACACCGGGGAGCTGTTTTTT	CASSAGLDTGELFF
TRBJ1-4	many	TRBV4-1	NA	TGCGCCAGCAGAAAAATAGGGATGGCTAATGAAAAACTGTTTTTT	CASRKIGMANEKLFF
TRBJ2-3	many	TRBV3-1	NA	TGTGCCAGCAGCCAAGATATAGGGTCGGATACGCAGTATTTT	CASSQDIGSDTQYF
TRBJ2-5	few	TRBV9	NA	TGTGCCAGCAGCGTAACCCCACAGGGAGGGCAAGAGACCCAGTACTTC	CASSVTPQGGQETQYF
TRBJ1-5	NA	TRBV7-2	NA	TGTGCCAGCAGCTTAGACGGGAGGATGAATCAGCCCCAGCATTTT	CASSLDGRMNQPQHF
TRBJ1-4	few	TRBV7-2	NA	TGTGCCAGCAGCTTGGCCAGGGCTAATGAAAAACTGTTTTTT	CASSLARANEKLFF
TRBJ2-2	NA	TRBV18	NA	TGTGCCAGCTCACCACTAGTCCATACGAAGTGGATCGCCGGGGAGCTGTTTTTT	CASSPLVHTKWIAGELFF
TRBJ2-7	many	TRBV3-1	TRBD1	TGTGCCAGCAGCCCCGGCGACAGGGGGTCGCACGAGCAGTACTTC	CASSPGDRGSHEQYF
TRBJ1-5	few	TRBV28	NA	TGTGCCAGCAACCTACCCCCGGGGAATTGGCCCCAGCATTTT	CASNLPPGNWPQHF
TRBJ1-6	NA	TRBV6-1	NA	TGTGCCAGCAGGACCCCACCTCAGTGGGATTCACCCCTCCACTTT	CASRTPPQWDSPLHF
TRBJ2-5	many	TRBV5-1	NA	TGCGCCAGCAGCGGTCTAGAGGGAGAGACCCAGTACTTC	CASSGLEGETQYF
TRBJ2-3	many	TRBV5-1	NA	TGCGCCAGCAGCTTGGCCCCGTTAGATACGCAGTATTTT	CASSLAPLDTQYF
TRBJ2-5	many	TRBV10-2	NA	TGCGCCAGCAGTGTGACAGAGACCCAGTACTTC	CASSVTETQYF
TRBJ1-3	many	TRBV6-6	NA	TGTGCCAGCACCTATCAGGACTCTGGAAACACCATATATTTT	CASTYQDSGNTIYF
TRBJ2-5	many	TRBV20-1	NA	TGCAGTGCTAGACAGGTTTCTGACGAGACCCAGTACTTC	CSARQVSDETQYF
TRBJ2-7	many	TRBV4-2	NA	TGTGCCAGCAGCTCCGAGGCCTACGAGCAGTACTTC	CASSSEAYEQYF
TRBJ1-6	many	TRBV7-9	NA	TGTGCCAGCAGCGCCCCCGGGAAAAAGGAGCGACTGCGTAGCGGTTCACCCCTCCACTTT	CASSAPGKKERLRSGSPLHF
TRBJ1-4	NA	TRBV7-2	NA	TGTGCCAGCAGCTTATTACGGGACACTCATGAAAAACTGTTTTTT	CASSLLRDTHEKLFF
TRBJ1-1	many	TRBV20-1	TRBD1	TGCAGTGCTAGACCGGACAGGCCTTCTATGAGCACTGAAGCTTTCTTT	CSARPDRPSMSTEAFF
TRBJ1-6	few	TRBV5-4	NA	TGTGCCAGCAGCTACACAGGGAGTTCACCCCTCCACTTT	CASSYTGSSPLHF
TRBJ1-5	many	TRBV18	NA	TGTGCCAGCTCGTCGGACGGGACGAATCAGCCCCAGCATTTT	CASSSDGTNQPQHF
TRBJ2-3	NA	TRBV5-5	NA	TGTGCCAGCAGCCCGGACCCCACTCAAGATACGCAGTATTTT	CASSPDPTQDTQYF
TRBJ2-7	few	TRBV29-1	TRBD1	TGCAGCGTTCGAAAGGCAGGACAGGGTTCCTACGAGCAGTACTTC	CSVRKAGQGSYEQYF
TRBJ2-5	few	TRBV7-7	TRBD2	TGTGCTAGCAGCTTAGCTCTAGCGGGGCGGGAGACCCAGTACTTC	CASSLALAGRETQYF
TRBJ2-3	few	TRBV6-1	NA	TGTGCCAGCAGTGAATACTGGGGAGATACGCAGTATTTT	CASSEYWGDTQYF
TRBJ2-3	many	TRBV9	TRBD2	TGTGCCAGCTCCATAGCGGGGGCTGGCACAGATACGCAGTATTTT	CASSIAGAGTDTQYF
TRBJ1-6	few	TRBV6-5	NA	TGTGCCAGCAGCCCATGGGGGGGCTCCTATAATTCACCCCTCCACTTT	CASSPWGGSYNSPLHF
TRBJ1-1	many	TRBV29-1	NA	TGCAGCGTTGGCTCCGGGAACACTGAAGCTTTCTTT	CSVGSGNTEAFF
TRBJ2-7	many	TRBV5-1	NA	TGCGCCAGCAGCTTTCCTGCGGGGGCGGACGAGCAGTACTTC	CASSFPAGADEQYF
TRBJ2-1	NA	TRBV6-2/TRBV6-3	TRBD1	TGTGCCAGCAGTCGAACAGCCCGGACAGGAAACTACAATGAGCAGTTCTTC	CASSRTARTGNYNEQFF
TRBJ2-1	many	TRBV29-1	TRBD1	TGCAGCGTCCAGGGGGCCTCTCTCCTTGGCTCTTTCAATGAGCAGTTCTTC	CSVQGASLLGSFNEQFF
TRBJ2-1	many	TRBV7-9	NA	TGTGCCAGCAGCCTAGCGAAGAGCTCCTACAATGAGCAGTTCTTC	CASSLAKSSYNEQFF
TRBJ2-5	many	TRBV5-1	NA	TGCGCCAGCAGCTCCGGGACTGCCCAAGAGACCCAGTACTTC	CASSSGTAQETQYF
TRBJ2-1	NA	TRBV10-3	TRBD1	TGTGCCATCAGCGAGGACAGGACCTACTACAATGAGCAGTTCTTC	CAISEDRTYYNEQFF
TRBJ2-7	few	TRBV10-1	TRBD2	TGCGCCAGCAGTGAGTCGGGAGGGGACGAGCAGTACTTC	CASSESGGDEQYF
TRBJ2-1	many	TRBV5-1	NA	TGCGCCAGCAGGCTTGTTCCGGGGAGTTCTGGTGATGAGCAGTTCTTC	CASRLVPGSSGDEQFF
TRBJ2-1	NA	TRBV21-1	NA	TGTGCCAGCGGACCTACAGGGAAAGGAGAGCAGTTCTTC	CASGPTGKGEQFF
TRBJ1-2	many	TRBV5-1	TRBD1	TGCGCCAGCTTTGAGACAGGGAGCTATGGCTACACCTTC	CASFETGSYGYTF